This T cell receptor (beta chain) appears in the sequencing data of a study of early stage breast cancer tumors. Germline CDR1 reads SGHRS; CDR2 reads YFSETQ. J gave up 3 bases and V 4 bases, and 3 bases lay outside the gene matches. The CDR3 totals 16 residues. Assay: immunoSEQ multiplex PCR; the TCRdb copy retains only in-frame clones and omits some. The table includes under 20,000 clones, around 88% detected once. The clonotype comes from a person aged 65-85 years with breast cancer. The sequencing input was blood. The chain recombines TRBV5-1 with TRBJ2-3; TRBD2 matches 15 bases. The CDR3 DNA sequence: TGCGCCAGCAGCAGAGGGACTAGCGGGGGGACAGATACGCAGTATTTT. Amino acids: CASSRGTSGGTDTQYF.